A single sample gave rise to the 10 T cell receptor beta chains below, sequenced in a study of blood T cell repertoires in COVID-19. Repertoires were generated with immunoSEQ multiplex PCR, while TCRdb's copy carries only in-frame clones and drops some. The table includes about 240,000 clones, 84% detected once. The sequenced sample consisted of peripheral blood. Receptors originate from a man over 45 with acute or convalescent COVID-19.

This clone showed up just once. This chain links TRBV15 with TRBJ2-4, with D possibly matching TRBD2 (5 bases). This CDR3 is 16 amino acids long. With 0 bases removed from V and 6 bases from J, the gap between germline ends came to 15 bases. Germline V gene data show CDR1 as LNHNV and CDR2 as YYDKDF (reference sequence). CDR3 DNA: TGTGCCACCAGCAGAGACCGAGATCTACGGGGAAACATTCAGTACTTC. Translated: CATSRDRDLRGNIQYF.

V usage is TRBV19 and J usage is TRBJ2-6; D call uncertain. V lost 2 bases to trimming and J lost 1 base, with 6 bases between them. Germline V CDR1 and CDR2: LNHDA, SQIVND (reference sequence). This CDR3 is built from 15 residues. The CDR3 DNA is TGTGCCAGTAGTATAATTATGTCTGGGGCCAACGTCCTGACTTTC. Protein: CASSIIMSGANVLTF.

This chain links TRBV7-8 with TRBJ1-5; possibly TRBD1 for D (6 bases). CDR3 size: 17 residues. V gave up 2 bases and J gave up 7 bases, with 21 bases separating them. Germline-derived CDR1 and CDR2 are SGHVS and FQNEAQ. CDR3 region: CASSLTISRERGQPQHF. CDR3 DNA: TGTGCCAGCAGCTTAACTATATCCAGGGAAAGGGGGCAGCCCCAGCATTTT.

V usage is TRBV28 and J usage is TRBJ2-5; 8 bases align to TRBD2. Losses at the gene ends were 8 bases for V and 5 bases for J; bases not matched to a gene: 10. Germline V lookup: CDR1 MDHEN, CDR2 SYDVKM. The CDR3 length is 14 residues. The CDR3 spells CASGSPGGPETQYF. The CDR3 DNA reads TGTGCCAGCGGATCTCCGGGGGGGCCCGAGACCCAGTACTTC.

The chain links TRBV5-4 to TRBJ1-3; D perhaps matches TRBD1 (5 bases). The CDR3 is 16 residues long. Germline-derived CDR1 and CDR2 are SGHNT and YYREEE (reference sequence). V lost 4 bases and J 0 bases, leaving 14 bases between the germline ends. As DNA, the CDR3 is TGTGCCAGCAGCACATCGCAGGGCGACTCTGGAAACACCATATATTTT. Translating gives CASSTSQGDSGNTIYF.

This sequence joins TRBV2 and TRBJ2-1; 9 nucleotides align to TRBD2. V lost 10 bases to trimming and J lost 7 bases; unmatched junction nucleotides: 23. This CDR3 comprises 18 residues. CDR1 and CDR2 from the germline V gene are SNHLY and FYNNEI. CDR3 loop: CATLGGNNGREGRNEQFF. The CDR3 bases are TGTGCCACCCTAGGGGGAAATAACGGGCGGGAGGGCAGGAATGAGCAGTTCTTC.

V usage is TRBV11-2 and J usage is TRBJ2-7; perhaps TRBD2 as D (5 bases). The V gene's germline CDR1 is SGHAT and CDR2 FQNNGV. The CDR3 contains 15 residues. Trimming took off 6 bases at V and 1 base at J, with 16 bases between the two ends. CDR3 sequence: CASRPTIAISYEQYF. The CDR3 coding sequence is TGTGCCAGCAGACCGACGATAGCGATTTCCTACGAGCAGTACTTC.

The V and J genes are TRBV3-1 (or the pseudogene TRBV3-2) and TRBJ2-1, with D possibly being TRBD2 (6 bases). CDR3 size: 20 residues. Germline-derived CDR1 and CDR2 are LGHDT and YNNKEL (reference sequence). With 0 bases removed from V and 5 bases from J, the gap between germline ends came to 26 bases. The DNA for the CDR3 is TGTGCCAGCAGCCAAGATGGCTGGGTTAGACCGGCGGGAACGCACAATGAGCAGTTCTTC. As protein: CASSQDGWVRPAGTHNEQFF.

This clone has just a few counts. The CDR3 DNA follows: TGTGCCAGCAGCCCCCACCCATACAATCCCTACGAGCAGTACTTC. It translates to CASSPHPYNPYEQYF. The rearrangement links TRBV7-9 to TRBJ2-7; D is uncertain. CDR3 size: 15 residues. V dropped 5 bases and J dropped 2 bases, with 16 bases sitting between them. Germline loops: CDR1 SEHNR, CDR2 FQNEAQ (reference sequence).

The CDR3 spells CSVEGPGKSAFF. The CDR3 DNA reads as TGCAGCGTTGAGGGCCCCGGGAAATCGGCTTTCTTT. The rearrangement links TRBV29-1 to TRBJ1-1, with D hard to call. The CDR3 spans 12 residues. Trimming stripped 3 bases from V and 11 bases from J, with 16 bases between. CDR1 SQVTM and CDR2 ANQGSEA come from the germline V gene.